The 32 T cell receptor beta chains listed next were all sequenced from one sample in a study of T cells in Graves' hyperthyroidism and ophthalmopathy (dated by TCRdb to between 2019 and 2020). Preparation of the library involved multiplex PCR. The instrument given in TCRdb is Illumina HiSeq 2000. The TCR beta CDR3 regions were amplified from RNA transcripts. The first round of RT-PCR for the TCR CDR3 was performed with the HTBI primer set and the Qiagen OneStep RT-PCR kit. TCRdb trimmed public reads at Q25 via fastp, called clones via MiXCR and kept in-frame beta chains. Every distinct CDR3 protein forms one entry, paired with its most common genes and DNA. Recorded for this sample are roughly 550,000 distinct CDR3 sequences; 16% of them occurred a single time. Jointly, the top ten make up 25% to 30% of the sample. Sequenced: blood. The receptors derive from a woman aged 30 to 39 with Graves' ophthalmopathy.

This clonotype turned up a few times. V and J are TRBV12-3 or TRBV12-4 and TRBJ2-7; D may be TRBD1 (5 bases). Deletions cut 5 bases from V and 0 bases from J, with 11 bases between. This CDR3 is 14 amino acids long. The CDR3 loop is CASSETGTSYEQYF. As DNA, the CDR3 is TGTGCCAGCAGTGAAACAGGTACCTCCTACGAGCAGTACTTC.

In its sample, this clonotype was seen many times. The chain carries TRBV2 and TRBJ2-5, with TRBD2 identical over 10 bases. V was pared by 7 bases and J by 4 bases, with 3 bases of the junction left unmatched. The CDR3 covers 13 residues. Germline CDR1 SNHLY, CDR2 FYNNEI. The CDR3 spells CASTRLAGETQYF. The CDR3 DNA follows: TGTGCCAGCACCCGACTAGCGGGAGAGACCCAGTACTTC.

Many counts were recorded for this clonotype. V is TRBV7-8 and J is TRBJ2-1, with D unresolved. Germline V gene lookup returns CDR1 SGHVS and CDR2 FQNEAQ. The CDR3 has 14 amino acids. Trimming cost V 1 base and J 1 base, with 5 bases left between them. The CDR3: CASSLEESYNEQFF. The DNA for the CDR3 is TGTGCCAGCAGCTTAGAGGAGTCCTACAATGAGCAGTTCTTC. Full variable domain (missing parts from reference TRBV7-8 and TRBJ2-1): GAGVSQSPRYKVAKRGQDVALRCDPISGHVSLFWYQQALGQGPEFLTYFQNEAQLDKSGLPSDRFFAERPEGSVSTLKIQRTQQEDSAVYLCASSLEESYNEQFFGPGTRLTVL.

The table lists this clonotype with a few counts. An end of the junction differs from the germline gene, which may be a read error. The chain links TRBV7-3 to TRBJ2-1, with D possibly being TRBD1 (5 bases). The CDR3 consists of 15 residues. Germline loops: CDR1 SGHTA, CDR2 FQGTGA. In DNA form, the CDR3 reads TGCGCCAGCAGCCAAGAGCCAGGGACCTACAATGAGCAGTTCTTC. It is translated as CASSQEPGTYNEQFF.

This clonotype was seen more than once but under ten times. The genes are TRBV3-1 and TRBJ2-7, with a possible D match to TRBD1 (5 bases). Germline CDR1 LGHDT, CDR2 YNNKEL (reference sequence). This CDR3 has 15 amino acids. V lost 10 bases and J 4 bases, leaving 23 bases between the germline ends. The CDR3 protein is CANHTRQTAPYEQYF. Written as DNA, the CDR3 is TGTGCCAACCATACGAGACAGACAGCCCCTTACGAGCAGTACTTC.

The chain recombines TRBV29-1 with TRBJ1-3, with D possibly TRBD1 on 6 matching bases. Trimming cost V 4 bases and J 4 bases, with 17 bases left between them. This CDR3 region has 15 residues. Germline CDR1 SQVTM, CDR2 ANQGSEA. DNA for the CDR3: TGCAGCGTTGCAGTCTGGCAGGGGTCGGGAAACACCATATATTTT. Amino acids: CSVAVWQGSGNTIYF.

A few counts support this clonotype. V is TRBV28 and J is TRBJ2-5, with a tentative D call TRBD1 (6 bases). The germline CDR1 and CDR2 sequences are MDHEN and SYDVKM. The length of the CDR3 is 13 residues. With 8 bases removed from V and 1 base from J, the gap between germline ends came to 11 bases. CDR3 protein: CASYTGSQETQYF. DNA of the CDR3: TGTGCCAGCTATACAGGGTCCCAAGAGACCCAGTACTTC.

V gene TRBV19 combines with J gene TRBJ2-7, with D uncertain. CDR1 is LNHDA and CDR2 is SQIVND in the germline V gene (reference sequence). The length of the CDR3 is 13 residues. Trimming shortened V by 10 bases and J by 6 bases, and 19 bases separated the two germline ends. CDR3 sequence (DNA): TGTGCCATCCTGGGTATCCAAGACTGCGAGCAGTACTTC. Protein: CAILGIQDCEQYF.

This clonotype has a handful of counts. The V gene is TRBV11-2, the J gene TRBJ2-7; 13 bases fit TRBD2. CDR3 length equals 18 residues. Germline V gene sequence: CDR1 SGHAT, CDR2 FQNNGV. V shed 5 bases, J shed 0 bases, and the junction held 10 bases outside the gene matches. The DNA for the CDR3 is TGTGCCAGCAGCCTACCGGGACTAGCGGGAACCAACTCCTACGAGCAGTACTTC. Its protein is CASSLPGLAGTNSYEQYF.

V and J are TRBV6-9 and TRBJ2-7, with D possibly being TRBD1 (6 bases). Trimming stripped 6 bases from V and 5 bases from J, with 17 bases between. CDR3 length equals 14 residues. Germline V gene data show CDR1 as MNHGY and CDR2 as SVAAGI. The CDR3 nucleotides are TGTGCCAGCAGACCAACAGGGTATCAAGACGAGCAGTACTTC. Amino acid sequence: CASRPTGYQDEQYF.

CDR3 loop: CAWSVEFADTQYF. CDR3 coding DNA: TGTGCCTGGAGTGTGGAATTCGCAGATACGCAGTATTTT. The gene calls are TRBV30 and TRBJ2-3; D gene ambiguous. Trimming removed 0 bases from V and 4 bases from J, with 8 bases in between. The CDR3 length is 13 residues. The V gene's germline CDR1 is GTSNPN and CDR2 SVGIG (reference sequence).

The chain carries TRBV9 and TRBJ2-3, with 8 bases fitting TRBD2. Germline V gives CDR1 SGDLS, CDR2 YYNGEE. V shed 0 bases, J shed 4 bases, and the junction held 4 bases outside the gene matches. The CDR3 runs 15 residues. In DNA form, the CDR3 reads TGTGCCAGCAGCGTAGATAGCGGGACCGCAGATACGCAGTATTTT. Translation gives CASSVDSGTADTQYF.

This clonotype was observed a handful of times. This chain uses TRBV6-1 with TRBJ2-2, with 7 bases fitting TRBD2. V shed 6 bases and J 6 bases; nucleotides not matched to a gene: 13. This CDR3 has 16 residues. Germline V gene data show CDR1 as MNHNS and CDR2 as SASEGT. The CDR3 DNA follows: TGTGCCAGCAGAGTTAGGAGTGCGGGAGTAGCCGGGGAGCTGTTTTTT. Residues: CASRVRSAGVAGELFF.

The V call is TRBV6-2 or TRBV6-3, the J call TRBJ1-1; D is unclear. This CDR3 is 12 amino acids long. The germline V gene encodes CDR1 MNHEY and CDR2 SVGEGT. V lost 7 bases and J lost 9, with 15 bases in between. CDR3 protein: CASKNGRNQAFF. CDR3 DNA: TGTGCCAGCAAGAACGGCCGAAACCAAGCTTTCTTT.

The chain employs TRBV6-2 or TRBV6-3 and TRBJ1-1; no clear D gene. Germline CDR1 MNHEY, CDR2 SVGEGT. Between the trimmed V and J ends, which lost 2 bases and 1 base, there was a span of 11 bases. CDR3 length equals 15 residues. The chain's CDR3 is CASSYPLTGNTEAFF. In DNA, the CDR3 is TGTGCCAGCAGTTACCCCCTTACGGGGAACACTGAAGCTTTCTTT.

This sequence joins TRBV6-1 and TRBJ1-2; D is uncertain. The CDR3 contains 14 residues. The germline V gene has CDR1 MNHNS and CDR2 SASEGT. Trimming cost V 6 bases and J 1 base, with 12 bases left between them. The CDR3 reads CASSLRPLNYGYTF. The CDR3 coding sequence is TGTGCCAGCAGCCTCAGACCCCTTAACTATGGCTACACCTTC.

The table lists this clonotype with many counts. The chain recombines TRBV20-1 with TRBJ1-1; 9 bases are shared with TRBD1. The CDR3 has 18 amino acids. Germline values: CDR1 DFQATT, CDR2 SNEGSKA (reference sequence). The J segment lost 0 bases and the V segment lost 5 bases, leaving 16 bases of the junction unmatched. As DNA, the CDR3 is TGCAGTGCTTCTGGGACAGGGAGTAGCATCCCTGTGAACACTGAAGCTTTCTTT. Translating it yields CSASGTGSSIPVNTEAFF.

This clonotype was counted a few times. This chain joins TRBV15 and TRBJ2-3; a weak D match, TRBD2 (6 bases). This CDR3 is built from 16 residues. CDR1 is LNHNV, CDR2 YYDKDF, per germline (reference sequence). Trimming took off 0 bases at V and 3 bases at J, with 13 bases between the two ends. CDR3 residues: CATSRDRGVGTDTQYF. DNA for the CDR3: TGTGCCACCAGCAGAGATCGCGGGGTAGGAACAGATACGCAGTATTTT.

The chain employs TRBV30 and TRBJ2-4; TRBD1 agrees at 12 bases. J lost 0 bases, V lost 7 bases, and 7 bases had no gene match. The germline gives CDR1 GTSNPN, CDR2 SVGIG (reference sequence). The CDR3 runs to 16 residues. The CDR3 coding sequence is TGTGCCTCGGGACAGGGGGCATCTTTAGCCAAAAACATTCAGTACTTC. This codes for CASGQGASLAKNIQYF.

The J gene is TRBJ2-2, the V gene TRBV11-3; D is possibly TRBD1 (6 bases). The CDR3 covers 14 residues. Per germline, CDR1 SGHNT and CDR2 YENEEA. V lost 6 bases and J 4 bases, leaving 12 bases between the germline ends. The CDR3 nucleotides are TGTGCCAGCAGACAGGGTTGGGGCACCGGGGAGCTGTTTTTT. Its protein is CASRQGWGTGELFF.

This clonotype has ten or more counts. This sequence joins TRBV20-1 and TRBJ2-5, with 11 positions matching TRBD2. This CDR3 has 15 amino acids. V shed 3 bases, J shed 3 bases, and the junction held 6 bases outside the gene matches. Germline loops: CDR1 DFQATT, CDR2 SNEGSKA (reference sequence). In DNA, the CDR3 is TGCAGTGCTAGGCGCCTGGGACTAGCGGAAGAGACCCAGTACTTC. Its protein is CSARRLGLAEETQYF.

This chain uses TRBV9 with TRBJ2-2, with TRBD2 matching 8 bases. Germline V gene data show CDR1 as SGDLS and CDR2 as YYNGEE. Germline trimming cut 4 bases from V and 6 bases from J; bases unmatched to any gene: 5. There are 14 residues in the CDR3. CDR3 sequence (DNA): TGTGCCAGCAGCTACATAGCGGGATCCGGGGAGCTGTTTTTT. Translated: CASSYIAGSGELFF.

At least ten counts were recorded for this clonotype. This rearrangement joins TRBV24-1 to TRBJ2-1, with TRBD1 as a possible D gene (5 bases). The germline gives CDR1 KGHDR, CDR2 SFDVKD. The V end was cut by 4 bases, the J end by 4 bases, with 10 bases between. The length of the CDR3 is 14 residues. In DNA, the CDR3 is TGTGCCACCAGTGACCCGACAGATTACAATGAGCAGTTCTTC. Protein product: CATSDPTDYNEQFF.

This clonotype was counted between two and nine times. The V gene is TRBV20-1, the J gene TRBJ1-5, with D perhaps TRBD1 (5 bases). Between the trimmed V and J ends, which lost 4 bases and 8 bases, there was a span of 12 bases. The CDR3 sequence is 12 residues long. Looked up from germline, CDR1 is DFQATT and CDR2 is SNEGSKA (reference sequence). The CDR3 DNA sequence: TGCAGTGCTAAGGGGACTGTTGAGCCCCAGCATTTT. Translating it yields CSAKGTVEPQHF.

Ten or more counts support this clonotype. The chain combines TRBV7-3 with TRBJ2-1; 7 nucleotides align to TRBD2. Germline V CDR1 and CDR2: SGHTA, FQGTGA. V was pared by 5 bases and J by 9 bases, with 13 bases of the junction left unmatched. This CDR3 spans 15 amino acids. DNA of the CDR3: TGTGCCAGCAGCCTTTCCGTGGGAGGGCCAGGTGAGCAGTTCTTC. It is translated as CASSLSVGGPGEQFF.

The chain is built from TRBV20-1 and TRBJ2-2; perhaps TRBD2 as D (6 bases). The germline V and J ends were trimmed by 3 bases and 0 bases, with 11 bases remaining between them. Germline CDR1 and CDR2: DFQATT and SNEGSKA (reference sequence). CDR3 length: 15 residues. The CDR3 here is CSARGGGANTGELFF. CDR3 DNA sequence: TGCAGTGCTAGGGGGGGTGGGGCGAACACCGGGGAGCTGTTTTTT.

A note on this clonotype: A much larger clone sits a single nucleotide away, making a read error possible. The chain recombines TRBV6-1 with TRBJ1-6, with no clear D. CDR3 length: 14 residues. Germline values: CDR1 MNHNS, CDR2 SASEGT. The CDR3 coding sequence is TGTGCCAGCAGACGACGGTTGCATAATTCAACCCTCCACTTT. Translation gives CASRRRLHNSTLHF.

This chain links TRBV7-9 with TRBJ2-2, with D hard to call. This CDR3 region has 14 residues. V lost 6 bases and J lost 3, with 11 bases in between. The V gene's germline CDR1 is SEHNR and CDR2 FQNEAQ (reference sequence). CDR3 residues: CASRVTKDTGELFF. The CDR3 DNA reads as TGTGCCAGCAGAGTAACCAAGGACACCGGGGAGCTGTTTTTT.

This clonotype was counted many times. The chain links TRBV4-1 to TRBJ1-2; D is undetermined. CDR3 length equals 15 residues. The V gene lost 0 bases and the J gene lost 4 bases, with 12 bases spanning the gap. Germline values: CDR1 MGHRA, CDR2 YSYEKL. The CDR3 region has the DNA TGCGCCAGCAGCCAAGATCCGCTGCAGTTCTATGGCTACACCTTC. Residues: CASSQDPLQFYGYTF.

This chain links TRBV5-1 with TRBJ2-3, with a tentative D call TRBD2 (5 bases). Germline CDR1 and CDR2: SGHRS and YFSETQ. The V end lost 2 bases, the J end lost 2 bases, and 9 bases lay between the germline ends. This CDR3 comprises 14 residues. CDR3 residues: CASSFTGDTDTQYF. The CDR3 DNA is TGCGCCAGCAGCTTCACCGGGGACACAGATACGCAGTATTTT. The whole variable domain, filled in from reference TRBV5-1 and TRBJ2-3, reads KAGVTQTPRYLIKTRGQQVTLSCSPISGHRSVSWYQQTPGQGLQFLFEYFSETQRNKGNFPGRFSGRQFSNSRSEMNVSTLELGDSALYLCASSFTGDTDTQYFGPGTRLTVL.

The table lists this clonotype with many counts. CDR3 amino acids: CASSADTEAFF. The CDR3 DNA sequence: TGTGCCAGCTCAGCGGACACTGAAGCTTTCTTT. The chain recombines TRBV18 with TRBJ1-1; D gene uncertain. The germline V gene encodes CDR1 KGHSH and CDR2 LQKENI. Trimming stripped 5 bases from V and 3 bases from J, with 4 bases between. This CDR3 region has 11 residues.

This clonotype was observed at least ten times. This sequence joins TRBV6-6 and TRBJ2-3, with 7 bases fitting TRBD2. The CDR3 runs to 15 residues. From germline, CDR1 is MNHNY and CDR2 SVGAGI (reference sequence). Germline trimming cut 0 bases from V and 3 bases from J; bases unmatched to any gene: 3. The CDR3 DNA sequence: TGTGCCAGCAGTTACTCGTGGGGGGGGACAGATACGCAGTATTTT. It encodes CASSYSWGGTDTQYF.